Included here is one T cell receptor beta chain sequence, with context. The record originates from a study of control samples from healthy donors and cancer patients. Sequenced by immunoSEQ multiplex PCR; TCRdb stores in-frame clones only, minus some. Of roughly 200,000 clones detected, around 90% appear once; the ten largest clones hold less than 2%. Germline V gene sequence: CDR1 MNHEY, CDR2 SMNVEV (reference sequence). V trimming: 4 bases; J trimming: 4 bases; junction bases outside the gene matches: 3. The CDR3 extends over 14 amino acids. The chain carries TRBV27 and TRBJ1-5; 8 positions agree with TRBD1. The source of this sequence is a man between 25 and 39 years old in good health. The sequencing sample was made of blood. The CDR3 coding sequence is TGTGCCAGCAGTTGGGGGACAGGTAATCAGCCCCAGCATTTT. As protein: CASSWGTGNQPQHF.